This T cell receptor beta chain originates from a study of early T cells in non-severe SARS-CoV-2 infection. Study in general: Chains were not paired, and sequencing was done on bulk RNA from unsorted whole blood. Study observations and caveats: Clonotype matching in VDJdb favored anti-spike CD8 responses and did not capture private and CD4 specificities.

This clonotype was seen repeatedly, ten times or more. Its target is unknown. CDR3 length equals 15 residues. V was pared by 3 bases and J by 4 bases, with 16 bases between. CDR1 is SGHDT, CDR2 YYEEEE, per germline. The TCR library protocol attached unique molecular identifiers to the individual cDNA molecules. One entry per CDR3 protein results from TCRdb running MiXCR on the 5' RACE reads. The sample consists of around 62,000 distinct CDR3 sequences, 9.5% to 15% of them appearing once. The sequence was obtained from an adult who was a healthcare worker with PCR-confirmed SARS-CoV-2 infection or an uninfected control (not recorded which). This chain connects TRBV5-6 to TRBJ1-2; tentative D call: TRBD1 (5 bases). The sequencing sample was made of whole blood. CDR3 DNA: TGTGCCAGCAGCTCCGGGAACGGGGCTGGCTATGGCTACACCTTC. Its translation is CASSSGNGAGYGYTF. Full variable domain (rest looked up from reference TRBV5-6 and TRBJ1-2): DAGVTQSPTHLIKTRGQQVTLRCSPKSGHDTVSWYQQALGQGPQFIFQYYEEEERQRGNFPDRFSGHQFPNYSSELNVNALLLGDSALYLCASSSGNGAGYGYTFGSGTRLTVV.